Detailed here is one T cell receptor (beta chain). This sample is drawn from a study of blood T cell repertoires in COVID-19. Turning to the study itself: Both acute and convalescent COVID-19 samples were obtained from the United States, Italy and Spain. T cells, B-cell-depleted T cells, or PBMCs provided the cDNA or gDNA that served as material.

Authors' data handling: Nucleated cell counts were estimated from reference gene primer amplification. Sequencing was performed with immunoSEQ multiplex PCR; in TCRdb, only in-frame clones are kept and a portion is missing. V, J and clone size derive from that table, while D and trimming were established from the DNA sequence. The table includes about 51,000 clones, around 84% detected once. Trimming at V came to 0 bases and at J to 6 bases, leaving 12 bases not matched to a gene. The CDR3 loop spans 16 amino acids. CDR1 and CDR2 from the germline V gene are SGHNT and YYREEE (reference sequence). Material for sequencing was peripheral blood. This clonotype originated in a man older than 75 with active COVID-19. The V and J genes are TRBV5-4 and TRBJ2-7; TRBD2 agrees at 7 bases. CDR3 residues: CASSLDRAGEVREQYF. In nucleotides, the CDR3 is TGTGCCAGCAGCTTGGATCGCGCGGGAGAGGTTCGCGAGCAGTACTTC. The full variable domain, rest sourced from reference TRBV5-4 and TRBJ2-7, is ETGVTQSPTHLIKTRGQQVTLRCSSQSGHNTVSWYQQALGQGPQFIFQYYREEENGRGNFPPRFSGLQFPNYSSELNVNALELDDSALYLCASSLDRAGEVREQYFGPGTRLTVT.